This is a list of T cell receptor beta chains from one sample in a study of T cell repertoires in cytomegalovirus infection. Using its own MiXCR run on the reads, TCRdb lists one record per CDR3 protein. The table includes roughly 310,000 distinct CDR3 sequences, around a sixth detected once. The sequenced material came from PBMCs. The receptor source for this set is a human donor in good health (CMV status not recorded). Some clones in this sample may be carry-over from other donors' samples. Each CDR3 is given with its conserved first and last residue. Fields, in order: J gene, V gene, clone size, CDR3 length, D gene, CDR3 DNA, CDR3 protein. The D gene is left open where the match is weak. Rows give clone size only sometimes, using once, few, many, or a class for an expanded clone.

TRBJ2-1 TRBV4-2 NA 17 NA TGTGCCAGCAGCCAAGAATCTCGAGGGAGCTCCTACAATGAGCAGTTCTTC CASSQESRGSSYNEQFF
TRBJ2-7 TRBV27 NA 14 NA TGTGCCAGCAGTTTACAGATGACAGTCGGCGAGCAGTACTTC CASSLQMTVGEQYF
TRBJ2-1 TRBV4-1 NA 15 TRBD2 TGCGCCAGCAGGACCCTAGCGGTGTCCTACAATGAGCAGTTCTTC CASRTLAVSYNEQFF
TRBJ2-7 TRBV28 NA 14 TRBD1 TGTGCCAGCAGGTCCGGGACAGGGTACAACGAGCAGTACTTC CASRSGTGYNEQYF
TRBJ2-3 TRBV7-8 many 14 NA TGTGCCAGCAGCTTAATCCAGGCTGGGGATACGCAGTATTTT CASSLIQAGDTQYF
TRBJ2-3 TRBV27 many 16 TRBD1 TGTGCCAGCAGTTCATGGGGACAGGGCCGAACAGATACGCAGTATTTT CASSSWGQGRTDTQYF
TRBJ2-7 TRBV6-5 few 15 TRBD2 TGTGCCAGCAGCGACGGGACTAGCGGGGATTACGAGCAGTACTTC CASSDGTSGDYEQYF
TRBJ1-1 TRBV6-5 many 14 NA TGTGCCAGCACCTTAGGTCCGATAAACACTGAAGCTTTCTTT CASTLGPINTEAFF
TRBJ1-2 TRBV12-3/TRBV12-4 NA 15 NA TGTGCCAGCAGACCGGAGGGAGCAGCGCGACCCGGCTACACCTTC CASRPEGAARPGYTF
TRBJ1-6 TRBV12-3/TRBV12-4 NA 13 NA TGTGCCAGCAGGACAGGTGGCCGTTCACCCCTCCACTTT CASRTGGRSPLHF
TRBJ2-7 TRBV11-2 many 12 NA TGTGCCAGCAGCGGGTCGAACTACGAGCAGTACTTC CASSGSNYEQYF
TRBJ1-1 TRBV3-1 NA 12 NA TGTGCCAGCAGCCACTTAAACACTGAAGCTTTCTTT CASSHLNTEAFF
TRBJ1-6 TRBV6-1 many 15 TRBD1 TGTGCCAGCAGTGAAGAGGACAGGGCGGCTTCACCCCTCCACTTT CASSEEDRAASPLHF
TRBJ2-7 TRBV10-3 many 16 NA TGTGCCATCAGTGAGTCGAATAATCCTCGTTCCTACGAGCAGTACTTC CAISESNNPRSYEQYF
TRBJ1-4 TRBV5-5 many 12 TRBD1 TGTGCCAGCAGCACCCGGACAGGGATACTGTTTTTT CASSTRTGILFF
TRBJ1-6 TRBV2 NA 14 NA TGTGCCAGCAGCGTGAACAGGGTCAATTCACCCCTCCACTTT CASSVNRVNSPLHF
TRBJ2-3 TRBV12-3/TRBV12-4 many 12 NA TGTGCCAGCAGTTCCGCCCTGGATACGCAGTATTTT CASSSALDTQYF
TRBJ1-4 TRBV7-9 NA 16 NA TGTGCCAGCAGCTACCCCTGGTCGGGGGATCGCGAAAAACTGTTTTTT CASSYPWSGDREKLFF
TRBJ2-2 TRBV29-1 NA 14 NA TGCAGCGTTTTCGACACCAAAAACACCGGGGAGCTGTTTTTT CSVFDTKNTGELFF
TRBJ1-6 TRBV2 few 15 NA TGTGCCAGCAGTGAAGCCAGGGGCATTAATTCACCCCTCCACTTT CASSEARGINSPLHF
TRBJ2-5 TRBV6-1 many 17 TRBD2 TGTGCCAGCAGTCTGTCGGTCCCGGGGGGGGGACCCGTGGCCCAGTACTTC CASSLSVPGGGPVAQYF
TRBJ2-3 TRBV5-1 NA 18 NA TGCGCCAGCAGCCTCCCCCGTAACCGGGCGGTCCAGGATCATACGCAGTATTTT CASSLPRNRAVQDHTQYF
TRBJ2-7 TRBV20-1 NA 14 TRBD2 TGCAGTGCTAGTCGCGGGGGGTTGAGCTACGAGCAGTACTTC CSASRGGLSYEQYF
TRBJ2-3 TRBV7-2 many 15 NA TGTGCCAGCAGCTCGACTAGTCTGGGGGGAGATACGCAGTATTTT CASSSTSLGGDTQYF